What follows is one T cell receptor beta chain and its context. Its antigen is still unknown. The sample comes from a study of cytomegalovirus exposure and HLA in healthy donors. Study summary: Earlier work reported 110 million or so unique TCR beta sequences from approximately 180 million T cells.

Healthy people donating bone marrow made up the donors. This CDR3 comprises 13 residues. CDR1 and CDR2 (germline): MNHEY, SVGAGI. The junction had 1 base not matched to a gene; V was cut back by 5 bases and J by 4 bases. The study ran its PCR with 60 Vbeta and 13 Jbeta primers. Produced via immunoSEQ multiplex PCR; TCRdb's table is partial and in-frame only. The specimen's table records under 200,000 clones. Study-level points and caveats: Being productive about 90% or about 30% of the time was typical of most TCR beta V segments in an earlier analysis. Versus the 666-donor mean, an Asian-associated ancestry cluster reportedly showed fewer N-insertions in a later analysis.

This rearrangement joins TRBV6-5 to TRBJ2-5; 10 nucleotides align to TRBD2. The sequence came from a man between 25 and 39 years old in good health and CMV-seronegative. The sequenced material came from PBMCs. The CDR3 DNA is TGTGCCAGCAGTCGGACTAGCGGAGAGACCCAGTACTTC. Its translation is CASSRTSGETQYF.